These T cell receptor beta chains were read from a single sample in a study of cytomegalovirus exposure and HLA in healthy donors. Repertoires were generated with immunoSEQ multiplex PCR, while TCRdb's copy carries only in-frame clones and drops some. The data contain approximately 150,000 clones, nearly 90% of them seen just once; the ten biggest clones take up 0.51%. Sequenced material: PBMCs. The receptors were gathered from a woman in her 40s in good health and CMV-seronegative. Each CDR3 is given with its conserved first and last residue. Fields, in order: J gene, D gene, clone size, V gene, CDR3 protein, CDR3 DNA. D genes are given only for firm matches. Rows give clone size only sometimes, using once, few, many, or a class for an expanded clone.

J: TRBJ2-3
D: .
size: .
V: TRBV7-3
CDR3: CASSSGEDTQYF
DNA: TGTGCCAGCAGCTCCGGGGAAGATACGCAGTATTTT

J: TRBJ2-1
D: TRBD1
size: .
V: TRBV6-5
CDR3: CASGPGGADEQFF
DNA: TGTGCCAGCGGGCCAGGGGGCGCGGATGAGCAGTTCTTC

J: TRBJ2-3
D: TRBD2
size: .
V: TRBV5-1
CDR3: CASSLGGLAGSDTQYF
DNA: TGCGCCAGCAGCTTGGGCGGACTAGCGGGATCAGATACGCAGTATTTT

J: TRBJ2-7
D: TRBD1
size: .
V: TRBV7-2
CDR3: CASSPGQGPFEQYF
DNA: TGTGCCAGCAGCCCGGGACAGGGGCCTTTCGAGCAGTACTTC

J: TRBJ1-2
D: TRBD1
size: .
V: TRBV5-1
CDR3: CASSLGGTGNGYTF
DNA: TGCGCCAGCAGCCTTGGGGGGACAGGGAACGGCTACACCTTC

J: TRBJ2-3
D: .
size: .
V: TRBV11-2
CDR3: CASSTGLPDTQYF
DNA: TGTGCCAGCAGCACCGGACTCCCAGATACGCAGTATTTT

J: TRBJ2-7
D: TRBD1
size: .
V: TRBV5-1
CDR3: CASSLQGASYEQYF
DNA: TGCGCCAGCAGCTTACAGGGGGCCTCCTACGAGCAGTACTTC

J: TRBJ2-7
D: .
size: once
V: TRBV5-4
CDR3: CASSQVGTYYEQYF
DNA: TGTGCCAGCAGCCAAGTGGGGACTTACTACGAGCAGTACTTC

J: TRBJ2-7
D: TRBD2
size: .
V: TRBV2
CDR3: CASAKGLAGTYEQYF
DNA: TGTGCCAGCGCGAAAGGACTAGCGGGGACCTACGAGCAGTACTTC

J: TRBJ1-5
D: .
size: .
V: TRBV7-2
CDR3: CASSLWAGSQPQHF
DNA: TGTGCCAGCAGCCTGTGGGCAGGCTCTCAGCCCCAGCATTTT

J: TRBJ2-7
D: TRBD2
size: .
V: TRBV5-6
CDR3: CASSLLAGLREQYF
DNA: TGTGCCAGCAGCCTACTAGCGGGGCTCCGAGAGCAGTACTTC

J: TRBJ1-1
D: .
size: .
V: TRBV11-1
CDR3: CASSLGLGRGNTEAFF
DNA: TGTGCCAGCAGCTTAGGTCTCGGTAGGGGGAACACTGAAGCTTTCTTT

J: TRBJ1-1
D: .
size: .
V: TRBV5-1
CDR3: CASSSSRSGVDTEAFF
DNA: TGCGCCAGCAGCTCCTCTCGATCGGGGGTGGACACTGAAGCTTTCTTT

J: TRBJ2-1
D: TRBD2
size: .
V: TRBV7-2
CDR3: CASSYQAGAQFF
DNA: TGTGCCAGCAGCTACCAAGCGGGAGCCCAGTTCTTC

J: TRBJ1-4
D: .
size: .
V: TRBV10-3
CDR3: CAISEGRGRNEKLFF
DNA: TGTGCCATCAGTGAGGGGCGTGGAAGGAATGAAAAACTGTTTTTT